This record concerns one T cell receptor (beta chain) sequence. Its antigen specificity is not known. Base quality data are lacking; no much larger clone is found one base away. CDR1 is given as SGHVS and CDR2 as FQNEAQ, both from the germline V gene. V has 5 bases trimmed and J has 0 bases trimmed; junction bases matching no gene number 10. Measured from the cysteine to the phenylalanine, the CDR3 is 17 residues long. Here the CDR3 DNA is all that survives: 51 bases in frame from base 1. The receptor library was made with the immunoSEQ multiplex PCR assay. A mixture of 60 forward primers for TCR Vbeta segments and 13 reverse primers for TCR Jbeta segments was used in the multiplex PCR. The CDR3 region of rearranged TCR beta genes was amplified from genomic DNA by a multiplex PCR assay. On the Illumina HiSeq System, the amplified TCR beta libraries were sequenced as 87-base-pair reads. Per the source publication's procedure: In a later analysis, around 80 million unique TCR beta chains were counted across the approximately 640 repertoires, and about 9.9 million of these chains were shared by at least two donors. Raw reads were error-corrected and collapsed into unique sequences with a nearest-neighbor algorithm that merged closely related sequences to remove PCR and sequencing errors. To assign V, D and J gene segments, CDR3 sequences were aligned to IMGT reference sequences. Each retained sequence needed at least a six-nucleotide match to both a V gene segment and a J gene segment. Rearrangements were classified as productive when the CDR3 lacked stop codons and remained in frame with V and J, and all other rearrangements were classified as non-productive. CDR3 was defined by IMGT convention, running from the second conserved V-encoded cysteine to the conserved J-encoded phenylalanine. The earlier analysis of about 570 of the donors excluded any sequence lacking an unambiguous match to a single V gene segment. In an earlier analysis of 587 of the donors, V segments were called functional above 56.7% productive rearrangements and were called segregating when the between-donor standard deviation exceeded 5%. A statistical classification framework was developed to diagnose cytomegalovirus status using the catalog of TCR beta chain sequences. In a later analysis, V and J genes were assigned by comparing TCR nucleotide sequences against IMGT/GENE-DB human TR gene sequences. In a later analysis, CDR3 sequences and most-parsimonious VDJ recombination scenarios were assigned using the TCRdist pipeline. In a later analysis, each TCR beta chain was defined by its CDR3 amino acid sequence together with its V-gene family, and reads lacking a unique V-gene family were excluded. To address suspected cross-contamination and a sequencing artifact, a later analysis removed approximately 590 highly shared, low-generation-probability nucleotide sequences. In a later analysis, a clonal expansion index was calculated for each public chain from normalized within-repertoire ranks of inferred template counts. In a later analysis, generation probabilities were computed with a VDJ recombination model fitted to out-of-frame rearrangements, and the resulting probabilities were checked against IGoR. In a later analysis, TCR-TCR, TCR-HLA and TCR-CMV co-occurrence was scored with hypergeometric tests, and a repertoire-size bias correction was applied to TCR pairs. False discovery rates were estimated in a later analysis by permuting HLA or CMV assignments 20 times. In a later analysis, co-occurring TCRs were grouped using DBSCAN, and TCRdist sequence similarity was added for clustering within HLA-allele-positive subsets. Repertoires with fewer than 30,000 or more than 120,000 public chains, plus five repertoires with anomalous nucleotide sharing, were excluded from co-occurrence clustering. TCRdb mirrors the immuneACCESS table, restricted to in-frame sequences. Some clones are absent from its copies; in checked studies, under half trace to an unresolved V gene, and the reason for the others is unknown. V and J calls and clone size follow that table, whereas D and trimming were derived from the DNA. The sample has 85,000 to 100,000 clones on record, approximately 80% of them singletons. Jointly, the top ten make up around 3.4% of the sample.

The cohort was made up of roughly 670 healthy bone marrow donors. At the time of sampling, every cohort member was nominally healthy, though immune exposures that went unrecorded were likely present. The donor was CMV seronegative and belonged to the group of 352 seronegative cohort members. Every donor gave a peripheral blood sample, and the peripheral blood mononuclear cells from that sample were used for TCR beta sequencing. The Qiagen DNeasy Blood Extraction Kit was used to extract genomic DNA from the blood cell samples. The source of the sample is a study of cytomegalovirus exposure and HLA in healthy donors (dated by TCRdb to 2016 to 2017). About the study as a whole: In an earlier analysis of under 750 of the donors, roughly 300 Gb of sequence data and approximately 100 million unique TCR beta sequences from about 190 million T cells were reported. Donor age, sex, ethnicity and CMV serostatus were compiled alongside the repertoire data. To predict cytomegalovirus infection status, the study combined high-throughput TCR immunosequencing, statistical association of individual TCRs with disease status, and machine learning. HLA typing included class I and class II loci at four-digit resolution. An early release covering around 630 HLA-typed donors comprised about 300 gigabases of sequencing data and tens of millions of unique TCR sequences. Because of strong linkage in the cohort, roughly five DR-DQ haplotypes were treated as single units for association and clustering. All discovery cohort repertoires had been generated using a single sequencing platform. In a later analysis, previously published TCR beta repertoires from 550 to 700 donors were re-analyzed and high-resolution HLA genotyping was added so that TCR occurrence patterns could be studied. In an earlier analysis of roughly 540 of the donors, high-throughput TCR beta sequencing was used to judge whether each TCR beta V gene segment behaved as functional or pseudogenic. In addition to the first cohort of 500 to 850 subjects, a separate validation cohort of approximately 120 different subjects was used. The genetic ancestry cluster associated with self-reported Caucasian donors included around 76% of the approximately 430 genotyped donors. The later analysis used no new phenotypic data to find candidate immune exposures, relying instead on TCR beta sequences and their occurrence across donors. Using immunosequencing, the study profiled T cell repertoires from about 610 subjects and related those repertoires to cytomegalovirus serostatus. Typing coverage differed by locus: A, B, C, DRB1 and DQB1 were typed in about 620-640 donors, DQA1 in 500 to 550, DPA1 in 600 to 610, and DPB1 in about 450. Across around 400 genotyped donors of the cohort, an average of about 250,000 unique TCR beta nucleotide sequences per donor were sequenced, and roughly a sixth of those sequences were non-productive. A later genetic analysis used genome-wide SNP genotypes for about 65% of the roughly 700 donors, treating that subset as a discovery cohort. The study aimed to test whether signatures of past pathogen exposure could be identified by cataloging public T cell receptors. Findings and caveats that apply to the study as a whole: A later genetic analysis associated a missense DCLRE1C variant with V-gene and J-gene trimming of TCR beta chains, and an independent cohort replicated the association. Across donors, most TCR sequences were observed very rarely, whereas some public TCRs were present in many individuals. In a later analysis, HLA-associated TCR beta chains were found to be more clonally expanded and to have lower generation probabilities than equally common non-associated chains. In vitro tests confirmed that a few of the cytomegalovirus-associated TCR beta chains recognize cytomegalovirus antigens. Because HLA typing was unavailable for some donors at each locus, only the typed subset was used in association tests. At a false discovery rate of 0.05, a later analysis linked 16,951 TCR beta sequences to specific HLA alleles. The sequencing pipeline was judged likely to have produced a cluster of highly shared sequence variants as a technical artifact. This cohort had only TCR beta chains sequenced, and the lack of alpha or paired-chain data limited which features could be detected. Strong co-occurrence of HLA alleles, especially DR and DQ, made assigning TCR associations to individual alleles difficult. Some IMGT-functional V segments, including TRBV6-2 and TRBV6-3, could not be told apart with the 87-base-pair reads, so those segments were excluded. In both the original and validation cohorts, the classifier was reported to diagnose cytomegalovirus status with high specificity and sensitivity. It was suggested by the authors that the approach could potentially be generalized to other disease states and immunological phenotypes. Because counts were too low, some 17 rarely observed V segments, including chromosome 9 orphons, were excluded from the earlier analysis of 587 of the donors. A total of 150 to 200 TCR beta chains were listed by the study as associated with cytomegalovirus. A later analysis found that most CMV-associated TCR beta chains appeared HLA-restricted, with HLA associations seemingly driven largely by CMV exposure. For the cohort, immune exposure information was limited to CMV serostatus. Correlated functional status among segregating V segments might reflect linkage disequilibrium, but an unknown experimental factor could not be ruled out. In a later genetic analysis, fewer N-insertions in productive TCRs were reported among donors in an Asian-associated ancestry cluster than the approximately 630-donor mean. Several of the top co-occurrence clusters appeared to be linked to parvovirus B19, influenza, CMV and Epstein-Barr virus, according to a later analysis. Broadly in line with IMGT annotations, most TCR beta V segments showed up in productive rearrangements about 87% or about 30% of the time in an earlier analysis of several hundred of the donors. A further reported finding was that TCR beta sequences accurately predicted the HLA-A and HLA-B alleles for most subjects in the first cohort. According to a later analysis, TCR association rates differed among HLA loci, with DRB1 alleles showing the most associated TCRs and HLA-C alleles showing the fewest. Sequencing depth was assumed to be roughly uniform across donors in the presence/absence analyses, though that assumption may not hold.

The sequence was obtained from a man aged 35-49 years in good health and CMV-seronegative. Sequenced sample: PBMCs. This receptor chain uses TRBV7-8 and TRBJ2-7, with 10 bases matching TRBD2. The DNA sequence is TGTGCCAGCAGCCAATCGGCCTCTAGCGGGAGCTCCTACGAGCAGTACTTC. This is translated as CASSQSASSGSSYEQYF.